This T cell receptor beta chain was documented in a study of shared clonotypes between healthy human individuals. Deletions cut 6 bases from V and 4 bases from J, with 15 bases between. Looked up from germline, CDR1 is MGHDK and CDR2 is SYGVNS. The CDR3 contains 15 residues. Original data processing: ImmunoSEQ junction-only sequences lacked quality scores, so their filtering differed. The assay was immunoSEQ multiplex PCR, and TCRdb's table has in-frame clones only and misses some. V and J calls and clone size come straight from that table; D and trimming were deduced from the DNA. The sample yields around 1.1 million clones, 70% to 80% seen once. Whole-study results and caveats: Between a handful of donors, naive CD4 clonotypes were shared at a level of about 5.3%. Clonotypes which were not shared had lower generation probabilities than clonotypes that all four donors shared. Donor scarcity curtailed the genetic and exposure-history diversity represented herein.

In this sample, this clone turned up once. The antigen is undetermined. The TCR sequence derives from a man in his late teens or twenties in good health. Some clones in this sample may be carry-over from other donors' samples. The chain uses TRBV25-1 and TRBJ1-4, with D possibly being TRBD1 (5 bases). The sample taken for sequencing was memory CD4+ T cells from PBMCs. Subset here: CD45RA-negative fraction. In DNA form, the CDR3 reads TGTGCCAGCAGCGCGACGACAGCCTATAATGAAAAACTGTTTTTT. It yields the protein CASSATTAYNEKLFF.